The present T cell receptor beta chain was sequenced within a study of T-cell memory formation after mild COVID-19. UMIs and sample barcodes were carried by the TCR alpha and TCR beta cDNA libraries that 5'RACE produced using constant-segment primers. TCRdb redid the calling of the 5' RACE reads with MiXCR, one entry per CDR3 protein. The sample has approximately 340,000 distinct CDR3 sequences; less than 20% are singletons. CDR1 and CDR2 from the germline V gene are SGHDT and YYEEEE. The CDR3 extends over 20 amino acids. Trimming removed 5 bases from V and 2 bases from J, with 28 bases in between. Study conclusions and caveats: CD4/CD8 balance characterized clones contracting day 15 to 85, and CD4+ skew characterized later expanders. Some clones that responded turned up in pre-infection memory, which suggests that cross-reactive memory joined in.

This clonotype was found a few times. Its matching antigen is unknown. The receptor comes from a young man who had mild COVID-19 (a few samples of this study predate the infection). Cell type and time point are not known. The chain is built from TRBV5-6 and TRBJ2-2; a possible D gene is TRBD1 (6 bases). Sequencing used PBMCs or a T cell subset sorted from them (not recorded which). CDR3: CASRRMQGQGPYLNTGELFF. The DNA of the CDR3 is TGTGCCAGCAGGCGAATGCAGGGACAAGGGCCGTATCTTAACACCGGGGAGCTGTTTTTT.